A selection of T cell receptor beta chains follows, all from one sample in a study of cytomegalovirus exposure and HLA in healthy donors. Profiling relied on immunoSEQ multiplex PCR, and the TCRdb table lists in-frame clones only, not all of them. The sample has about 170,000 clones, 80% to 85% seen once; the top ten hold 0.95% to 1.5%. What was sequenced was PBMCs. Receptors originate from a boy under 10 years old in good health and CMV-seronegative. Each CDR3 is given with its conserved first and last residue. A D gene is named only where the DNA matches it firmly.

-,TRBV6-6,TRBJ2-3,CASRVSPDTQYF
TRBD1,TRBV5-8,TRBJ2-7,CASSLDRGGEQYF
TRBD1,TRBV5-5,TRBJ1-5,CASSPTGGGVLSNQPQHF
TRBD2,TRBV19,TRBJ2-1,CASRAGARQFF
TRBD1,TRBV6-5,TRBJ1-2,CASSSGTGTWLYGYTF
-,TRBV27,TRBJ1-2,CASNWAGPYNYGYTF
TRBD2,TRBV4-1,TRBJ2-1,CASSPERGAFLRDEQFF
TRBD1,TRBV30,TRBJ1-1,CAWSGTGLTEAFF
-,TRBV5-1,TRBJ2-7,CASSLARGYEQYF
TRBD1,TRBV6-6,TRBJ2-5,CASSTTTGGQETQYF
-,TRBV13,TRBJ2-3,CASSLGRATDTQYF
-,TRBV18,TRBJ1-2,CASSPFLQQGEGYTF
-,TRBV19,TRBJ1-3,CASRRYAGLSGNTIYF
-,TRBV7-2,TRBJ2-5,CASSFQTGHGETQYF
-,TRBV6-6,TRBJ1-1,CASRTGLLNTEAFF
-,TRBV5-6,TRBJ2-1,CASSLAGNYNEQFF
-,TRBV6-4,TRBJ2-1,CATLTGEKNNEQFF
-,TRBV7-9,TRBJ2-1,CASSPVSGSSYNEQFF
TRBD2,TRBV7-6,TRBJ2-1,CASTYSGRGNEQFF
TRBD1,TRBV2,TRBJ1-1,CASKRQGAGNTEAFF
-,TRBV30,TRBJ2-2,CACLPGASHTGELFF
TRBD2,TRBV5-1,TRBJ2-7,CASSLGASGSYEQYF
-,TRBV19,TRBJ1-3,CAIKPANTGNTIYF